A single sample gave rise to the 18 T cell receptor beta chains below, sequenced in a study of CD8 T cells in ankylosing spondylitis. From the 5' RACE reads, TCRdb called clonotypes with MiXCR, one entry per CDR3 protein. The sample yields some 250,000 distinct CDR3 sequences, less than 10% seen once. Source material: blood, either unsorted or a sorted T cell fraction (not recorded which). Every receptor here comes from a male donor with ankylosing spondylitis or in good health (not recorded which).

This clonotype was recorded many times. The chain combines TRBV29-1 with TRBJ1-1, with D unclear. The CDR3 consists of 11 residues. Germline V gives CDR1 SQVTM, CDR2 ANQGSEA. The ends were cut back, 5 bases at V and 3 bases at J, with 7 bases in the middle. The CDR3, as DNA: TGCAGCGTTCACGGCTACACTGAAGCTTTCTTT. Its protein is CSVHGYTEAFF.

This clonotype was counted at least ten times. The J gene is TRBJ2-1, the V gene TRBV20-1, with 10 bases fitting TRBD1. Trimming took 6 bases from V and 0 from J; bases not matched to a gene: 11. CDR1 is DFQATT, CDR2 SNEGSKA, per germline (reference sequence). This CDR3 has 17 residues. CDR3 sequence: CSAWDRGHLLSYNEQFF. The CDR3 DNA is TGCAGTGCGTGGGACAGGGGCCATTTGCTCTCCTACAATGAGCAGTTCTTC.

This clonotype was observed a few times. Being one base from a much bigger clone, this may be a read error. V usage is TRBV6-1 and J usage is TRBJ1-2; D perhaps matches TRBD1 (6 bases). The CDR3 sequence is 14 residues long. Germline V gene lookup returns CDR1 MNHNS and CDR2 SASEGT. The CDR3 DNA sequence: TGTGCCAGCAGTCCCAGGGGATTTAGCTATGGCTACCCCTTC. Translated: CASSPRGFSYGYPF.

There are a few counts of this clonotype. The CDR3 is CASSPDTGYPSYEQYF. CDR3 in DNA: TGCGCCAGCAGCCCGGACACAGGGTATCCATCCTACGAGCAGTACTTC. The rearrangement links TRBV5-1 to TRBJ2-7, with D maybe TRBD1 (6 bases). The CDR3 contains 16 residues. V was cut by 4 bases and J by 1 base, with 18 bases left in between. Germline V gene lookup returns CDR1 SGHRS and CDR2 YFSETQ. The full variable domain, rest sourced from reference TRBV5-1 and TRBJ2-7, is KAGVTQTPRYLIKTRGQQVTLSCSPISGHRSVSWYQQTPGQGLQFLFEYFSETQRNKGNFPGRFSGRQFSNSRSEMNVSTLELGDSALYLCASSPDTGYPSYEQYFGPGTRLTVT.

V is TRBV7-8 and J is TRBJ1-5; D might be TRBD1 (5 bases). Trimming cost V 5 bases and J 0 bases, with 14 bases left between them. The CDR3 covers 16 residues. CDR1 and CDR2 (germline): SGHVS, FQNEAQ. CDR3 protein: CASSPGGLTSNQPQHF. CDR3 sequence (DNA): TGTGCCAGCAGCCCTGGGGGACTGACTAGCAATCAGCCCCAGCATTTT.

This clonotype was found many times. The chain carries TRBV20-1 and TRBJ2-2; D gene uncertain. CDR1 is DFQATT, CDR2 SNEGSKA, per germline (reference sequence). The CDR3 is 14 amino acids. V dropped 3 bases and J dropped 4 bases, with 12 bases sitting between them. This CDR3 reads CSASPGRPTGELFF. The CDR3 DNA reads as TGCAGTGCTAGCCCTGGACGGCCCACCGGGGAGCTGTTTTTT.

This clonotype was seen many times. The chain carries TRBV20-1 and TRBJ2-7, with a possible D match to TRBD1 (6 bases). V lost 2 bases, J lost 4 bases, and 12 bases lay in between. CDR1 and CDR2 from the germline V gene are DFQATT and SNEGSKA (reference sequence). The CDR3 spans 13 residues. The CDR3, as DNA: TGCAGTGCTAGAAGAGGACAGCTATACGAGCAGTACTTC. This gives the protein CSARRGQLYEQYF.

The chain is built from TRBV19 and TRBJ2-5; D possibly corresponds to TRBD1 (5 bases). This CDR3 comprises 14 residues. V was cut by 2 bases and J by 2 bases, with 9 bases left in between. Germline values: CDR1 LNHDA, CDR2 SQIVND (reference sequence). This CDR3 reads CASSISQGQETQYF. CDR3 coding DNA: TGTGCCAGTAGTATATCTCAGGGACAAGAGACCCAGTACTTC.

This clonotype was picked up many times. J is TRBJ2-3 and V is TRBV5-1, with D perhaps matching TRBD2 (6 bases). Germline CDR1 is SGHRS and CDR2 is YFSETQ. The CDR3 is made up of 16 amino acids. V shed 1 base and J shed 4 bases, with 16 bases lying between them. CDR3 nucleotides: TGCGCCAGCAGCTTGCGGCTGTCTGGGGGGTCAGATACGCAGTATTTT. Translating it yields CASSLRLSGGSDTQYF.

This clonotype was observed at least ten times. The V call is TRBV3-1, the J call TRBJ2-2; possibly TRBD2 for D (6 bases). Trimming took off 4 bases at V and 5 bases at J, with 17 bases between the two ends. The germline gives CDR1 LGHDT, CDR2 YNNKEL (reference sequence). The CDR3 is 16 residues long. The CDR3 loop reads CASSPSGLLDTGELFF. CDR3 nucleotide sequence: TGTGCCAGCAGCCCTTCGGGACTCCTGGATACCGGGGAGCTGTTTTTT.

This clonotype was observed many times. This chain uses TRBV20-1 with TRBJ1-2; 7 bases align to TRBD1. CDR3 length: 13 amino acids. V shed 6 bases, J shed 5 bases, and the junction held 9 bases outside the gene matches. Germline loops: CDR1 DFQATT, CDR2 SNEGSKA (reference sequence). The CDR3 loop reads CSARRGLGYGYTF. The CDR3 DNA follows: TGCAGTGCCCGGAGGGGGCTGGGGTATGGCTACACCTTC.

This clonotype was found many times. The chain combines TRBV5-6 with TRBJ2-2, with D maybe TRBD1 (5 bases). V shed 5 bases and J shed 3 bases, with 14 bases lying between them. The CDR3 length is 15 residues. In germline, CDR1 is SGHDT, CDR2 YYEEEE. This chain's CDR3 is CASRHTGTDTGELFF. Here the CDR3 DNA reads TGTGCCAGCAGACACACAGGAACCGACACCGGGGAGCTGTTTTTT.

This chain links TRBV30 with TRBJ2-7; 9 nucleotides match TRBD1. The CDR3 sequence is 14 residues long. CDR1 and CDR2 from the germline V gene are GTSNPN and SVGIG (reference sequence). V gave up 2 bases and J gave up 1 base; unmatched junction bases: 3. CDR3 sequence reads: CAWSQDRGSYEQYF. The CDR3 nucleotides are TGTGCCTGGAGTCAGGACAGGGGATCCTACGAGCAGTACTTC. The variable domain in full, completed from reference TRBV30 and TRBJ2-7, reads SQTIHQWPATLVQPVGSPLSLECTVEGTSNPNLYWYRQAAGRGLQLLFYSVGIGQISSEVPQNLSASRPQDRQFILSSKKLLLSDSGFYLCAWSQDRGSYEQYFGPGTRLTVT.

CDR3 protein: CASSQDIGREQYF. The CDR3 region has the DNA TGTGCCAGCAGCCAAGATATCGGGCGCGAGCAGTACTTC. The chain combines TRBV4-2 with TRBJ2-7; no firm D call. The CDR3 is 13 amino acids. Trimming shortened V by 0 bases and J by 6 bases, and 9 bases separated the two germline ends. From germline, CDR1 is LGHNA and CDR2 YNFKEQ.

This clonotype was seen ten or more times. The chain carries TRBV3-1 and TRBJ1-2; D is unclear. The CDR3 has 14 amino acids. The germline V gene has CDR1 LGHDT and CDR2 YNNKEL (reference sequence). V was pared by 3 bases and J by 5 bases, with 13 bases between. The DNA of the CDR3 is TGTGCCAGCAGCCAGGGCGGGGAGCGGTATGGCTACACCTTC. Encoded protein: CASSQGGERYGYTF.

The V and J genes are TRBV7-6 and TRBJ2-1; TRBD2 matches 7 bases. The CDR3 totals 16 residues. CDR1 is SGHVS, CDR2 FNYEAQ, per germline. J was trimmed by 8 bases and V by 3 bases; bases with no gene match: 13. The CDR3 region is CASSFIMGGRGDEQFF. CDR3 bases: TGTGCCAGCAGCTTTATTATGGGCGGGAGAGGGGATGAGCAGTTCTTC.

Many counts were recorded for this clonotype. The chain employs TRBV12-3 or TRBV12-4 and TRBJ1-5; 11 nucleotides line up with TRBD1. This CDR3 region has 14 residues. V trimming: 7 bases; J trimming: 4 bases; junction bases outside the gene matches: 3. CDR3 protein: CASTRDRGNQPQHF. The DNA for the CDR3 is TGTGCCAGCACCCGGGACAGGGGGAATCAGCCCCAGCATTTT.

There are a few counts of this clonotype. In DNA, the CDR3 is TGTGCCAGCTCACCCGGGGCCCTTGGGGAGCAGTACTTC. As protein: CASSPGALGEQYF. V is TRBV18 and J is TRBJ2-7; D is possibly TRBD1 or TRBD2 (5 bases each). V lost 3 bases, J lost 7 bases, and 13 bases lay in between. Germline V lookup: CDR1 KGHSH, CDR2 LQKENI. This CDR3 spans 13 amino acids.